This is a list of T cell receptor beta chains from one sample in a study of blood T cell repertoires in COVID-19. Here immunoSEQ multiplex PCR was the method, and the copy in TCRdb shows in-frame clones only, minus some. The sample lists around 250,000 clones; roughly 85% were seen once. The sample taken for sequencing was peripheral blood. The source is a man aged 30 to 39 who had recovered from COVID-19. Each CDR3 is given without its conserved first and last residue. The order of the fields is J gene, V gene, CDR3 protein.

J gene: TRBJ2-1; V gene: TRBV11-3; CDR3 protein: ASSLLSAGGGNEQF
J gene: TRBJ1-1; V gene: TRBV9; CDR3 protein: ASSVGGVSNTEAF
J gene: TRBJ2-3; V gene: TRBV11-2; CDR3 protein: ASSPNTDTQY
J gene: TRBJ1-5; V gene: TRBV19; CDR3 protein: ASNSGDNQPQH
J gene: TRBJ2-2; V gene: TRBV6-6; CDR3 protein: ATRTPLRQTGELF
J gene: TRBJ2-6; V gene: TRBV24-1; CDR3 protein: ATSDPGVPGANVLT
J gene: TRBJ1-2; V gene: TRBV10-3; CDR3 protein: AIKIANYGYT
J gene: TRBJ1-1; V gene: TRBV5-4; CDR3 protein: ASSFSWGRANTEAF
J gene: TRBJ2-7; V gene: TRBV2; CDR3 protein: ASSVGGREQY
J gene: TRBJ1-6; V gene: TRBV18; CDR3 protein: ASSPIEGTGDSPLH
J gene: TRBJ1-1; V gene: TRBV6-2/TRBV6-3; CDR3 protein: ASSYRRKPEAF
J gene: TRBJ1-2; V gene: TRBV19; CDR3 protein: ATSPGQGPPA
J gene: TRBJ2-7; V gene: TRBV25-1; CDR3 protein: ASSRDGYEQY
J gene: TRBJ1-4; V gene: TRBV30; CDR3 protein: ASSRGAGEKLF
J gene: TRBJ1-2; V gene: TRBV6-5; CDR3 protein: ASSPVPAGGGYT
J gene: TRBJ2-7; V gene: TRBV7-6; CDR3 protein: ASSPRTGFVAYEQY
J gene: TRBJ2-7; V gene: TRBV4-2; CDR3 protein: ASSQDPVPNEQY
J gene: TRBJ1-5; V gene: TRBV19; CDR3 protein: ASSWDIWSNQPQH
J gene: TRBJ2-6; V gene: TRBV5-1; CDR3 protein: ASSSGGSGANVLT
J gene: TRBJ2-5; V gene: TRBV24-1; CDR3 protein: ATSVMGKDRPGKETQY
J gene: TRBJ2-7; V gene: TRBV2; CDR3 protein: ASSGRTGSYEQY
J gene: TRBJ1-2; V gene: TRBV5-6; CDR3 protein: ASSLRGSFNYGYT
J gene: TRBJ2-5; V gene: TRBV7-7; CDR3 protein: ASSLGAAQETQY
J gene: TRBJ2-2; V gene: TRBV7-2; CDR3 protein: ASSTPNTGELF
J gene: TRBJ1-1; V gene: TRBV7-2; CDR3 protein: ASSLEIGANTEAF
J gene: TRBJ2-1; V gene: TRBV28; CDR3 protein: ASSLNPARGWLAGNNEQF
J gene: TRBJ2-7; V gene: TRBV19; CDR3 protein: ASSTTVSYEQY
J gene: TRBJ2-5; V gene: TRBV27; CDR3 protein: ASSPGNRRVETQY
J gene: TRBJ2-3; V gene: TRBV3-1/TRBV3-2; CDR3 protein: ASSQDLRGGVTDTQY
J gene: TRBJ1-2; V gene: TRBV9; CDR3 protein: ASSVSGTGYGYT
J gene: TRBJ1-3; V gene: TRBV5-4; CDR3 protein: ASSLAGLGNTIY
J gene: TRBJ2-7; V gene: TRBV9; CDR3 protein: ASSVEAGGHTYEQY
J gene: TRBJ2-2; V gene: TRBV5-5; CDR3 protein: ASGSGGAGIGELF
J gene: TRBJ2-7; V gene: TRBV4-3; CDR3 protein: ASSQDGREQY